These 16 T cell receptor beta chains originate from one sample sequenced in a study of shared clonotypes between healthy human individuals. TCRdb keeps only in-frame clones here, not all; method: immunoSEQ multiplex PCR. The table records a few million clones, less than 95% of them present only once. The sample taken for sequencing was naive CD4+ T cells from PBMCs. Subset described: CD45RA+ positively selected. These receptors came from a man aged 18-30 years in good health. Some clones in this sample may be carry-over from other donors' samples.

This clone was counted a single time. This sample also contains other DNA sequences that code for the same CDR3. CDR3 sequence reads: CASSFSTNTGELFF. CDR3 DNA sequence: TGCGCCAGCAGCTTCAGCACGAACACCGGGGAGCTGTTTTTT. This sequence joins TRBV5-1 and TRBJ2-2; D uncertain. The CDR3 covers 14 residues. Trimming left V 2 bases short and J 0 bases short, with 5 bases between. The germline gives CDR1 SGHRS, CDR2 YFSETQ.

This clone was found once. V usage is TRBV11-2 and J usage is TRBJ2-7; 8 bases line up with TRBD2. The CDR3 contains 15 residues. Germline values: CDR1 SGHAT, CDR2 FQNNGV. With 3 bases clipped from V and 1 base from J, the junction kept 5 bases outside the gene matches. CDR3 sequence: CASSFTSGASYEQYF. CDR3 nucleotides: TGTGCCAGCAGCTTTACTAGCGGAGCTTCCTACGAGCAGTACTTC.

This clone was found once. The chain joins TRBV28 to TRBJ1-5, with TRBD1 as a possible D gene (6 bases). The CDR3 consists of 13 residues. The germline CDR1 and CDR2 sequences are MDHEN and SYDVKM. V lost 6 bases and J 3 bases, leaving 9 bases between the germline ends. The CDR3 here is CASRVGANQPQHF. Written as DNA, the CDR3 is TGTGCCAGCAGGGTGGGGGCCAATCAGCCCCAGCATTTT.

The J gene is TRBJ2-1, the V gene TRBV7-2; 7 nucleotides line up with TRBD2. After removal of 4 bases from V and 0 bases from J, the junction contained 3 bases not matched to a gene. This CDR3 has 15 amino acids. Germline values: CDR1 SGHTA, CDR2 FQGNSA. CDR3 residues: CASSWGLSSYNEQFF. The DNA for the CDR3 is TGTGCCAGCAGCTGGGGACTAAGCTCCTACAATGAGCAGTTCTTC. Looking up the rest from reference TRBV7-2 and TRBJ2-1 gives the full variable domain: GAGVSQSPSNKVTEKGKDVELRCDPISGHTALYWYRQSLGQGLEFLIYFQGNSAPDKSGLPSDRFSAERTGGSVSTLTIQRTQQEDSAVYLCASSWGLSSYNEQFFGPGTRLTVL.

This clone has a handful of counts. In the same sample, other DNA sequences code for this CDR3. This chain joins TRBV30 and TRBJ1-1, with D possibly matching TRBD1 (5 bases). Between the trimmed V and J ends, which lost 2 bases and 1 base, there was a span of 8 bases. CDR3 length: 13 residues. Germline CDR1 is GTSNPN and CDR2 is SVGIG (reference sequence). In DNA, the CDR3 is TGTGCCTGGAGTCAGGGTGGGAACACTGAAGCTTTCTTT. Encoded protein: CAWSQGGNTEAFF.

The chain recombines TRBV9 with TRBJ2-3; 7 nucleotides line up with TRBD2. This CDR3 is 16 amino acids long. V lost 4 bases and J lost 10; bases outside the gene matches: 18. Germline V gene data show CDR1 as SGDLS and CDR2 as YYNGEE. The CDR3 bases are TGTGCCAGCAGCCCACAGGACGGACTAGGGGTGTTGGCGCAGTATTTT. Translating gives CASSPQDGLGVLAQYF. Filled out from reference TRBV9 and TRBJ2-3, the complete variable domain reads DSGVTQTPKHLITATGQRVTLRCSPRSGDLSVYWYQQSLDQGLQFLIQYYNGEERAKGNILERFSAQQFPDLHSELNLSSLELGDSALYFCASSPQDGLGVLAQYFGPGTRLTVL.

The chain employs TRBV4-1 and TRBJ1-2, with TRBD1 as a possible D gene (5 bases). Trimming left V 5 bases short and J 3 bases short, with 13 bases between. This CDR3 region has 14 residues. Germline lookup yields CDR1 MGHRA and CDR2 YSYEKL. The CDR3 region is CASSIRQRDYGYTF. The CDR3 nucleotides are TGCGCCAGCAGCATCCGACAGCGAGACTATGGCTACACCTTC.

Turning to this clone: The same CDR3 is also encoded by other DNA sequences in this sample. The V call is TRBV5-1, the J call TRBJ1-1, with D hard to call. The CDR3 covers 13 residues. The germline V gene encodes CDR1 SGHRS and CDR2 YFSETQ. The V end lost 3 bases, the J end lost 1 base, and 7 bases lay between the germline ends. The CDR3 DNA follows: TGCGCCAGCAGCTCTTCAGAGAACACTGAAGCTTTCTTT. Encoded protein: CASSSSENTEAFF. The full variable domain, completed using reference TRBV5-1 and TRBJ1-1, is KAGVTQTPRYLIKTRGQQVTLSCSPISGHRSVSWYQQTPGQGLQFLFEYFSETQRNKGNFPGRFSGRQFSNSRSEMNVSTLELGDSALYLCASSSSENTEAFFGQGTRLTVV.

V and J are TRBV7-9 and TRBJ2-2, with 8 bases that match TRBD1. This CDR3 has 16 residues. The V gene end was trimmed by 2 bases and the J gene end by 4 bases; junction bases not matched to a gene: 6. Germline V lookup: CDR1 SEHNR, CDR2 FQNEAQ (reference sequence). The CDR3 DNA is TGTGCCAGCAGCTTAATGGCAGGGGGCATCACCGGGGAGCTGTTTTTT. Translation: CASSLMAGGITGELFF.

This clone was recorded only once. The rearrangement uses TRBV11-2 and TRBJ2-5; the D is unclear. The CDR3 runs 11 residues. Germline V lookup: CDR1 SGHAT, CDR2 FQNNGV. The germline V and J ends were trimmed by 4 bases and 6 bases, with 6 bases remaining between them. CDR3 protein: CASSSRQTQYF. The DNA for the CDR3 is TGTGCCAGCAGCTCGCGTCAGACCCAGTACTTC.

Regarding this clone: This same CDR3 is encoded by further DNA sequences in the sample. The rearrangement joins TRBV5-1 to TRBJ1-1; a possible D gene is TRBD1 (5 bases). The CDR3 totals 15 residues. From germline, CDR1 is SGHRS and CDR2 YFSETQ. The V gene lost 0 bases and the J gene lost 0 bases, with 9 bases spanning the gap. In nucleotides, the CDR3 is TGCGCCAGCAGCTTGGCAGCAGGGCTGAACACTGAAGCTTTCTTT. This codes for CASSLAAGLNTEAFF.

The chain has TRBV30 and TRBJ1-5, with D perhaps matching TRBD1 (5 bases). The V end lost 5 bases, the J end lost 5 bases, and 10 bases lay between the germline ends. Germline CDR1 is GTSNPN and CDR2 is SVGIG (reference sequence). CDR3 length equals 12 residues. CDR3 nucleotides: TGTGCCTGGCCTCAGGGAGATCAGCCCCAGCATTTT. Protein: CAWPQGDQPQHF.

The V gene is TRBV5-1, the J gene TRBJ2-5; 7 bases are shared with TRBD1. The trim removed 7 bases at V and 3 bases at J, leaving 6 bases unmatched. Looked up from germline, CDR1 is SGHRS and CDR2 is YFSETQ. The CDR3 runs 13 residues. The CDR3 loop is CASGVGQEETQYF. The CDR3 DNA is TGCGCCAGCGGGGTAGGACAGGAAGAGACCCAGTACTTC.

The CDR3 reads CASSLGAARGETQYF. In DNA form, the CDR3 reads TGTGCCAGCAGTTTAGGAGCGGCGAGGGGGGAGACCCAGTACTTC. This sequence joins TRBV28 and TRBJ2-5; the D gene is possibly TRBD1 (6 bases). Per germline, CDR1 MDHEN and CDR2 SYDVKM. V lost 2 bases and J lost 5, with 15 bases in between. CDR3 length: 15 residues.

The chain uses TRBV27 and TRBJ2-5; 7 bases are a match to TRBD1. V was clipped by 5 bases and J by 3 bases; unmatched bases: 6. The length of the CDR3 is 14 residues. Looked up from germline, CDR1 is MNHEY and CDR2 is SMNVEV (reference sequence). CDR3 coding DNA: TGTGCCAGCAGTCCCAGGACAGGTAAAGAGACCCAGTACTTC. The encoded protein is CASSPRTGKETQYF.

The rearrangement uses TRBV28 and TRBJ1-3; TRBD1 might be the D (6 bases). The CDR3 is 15 residues long. The V gene lost 4 bases and the J gene lost 9 bases, with 19 bases spanning the gap. The germline CDR1 and CDR2 sequences are MDHEN and SYDVKM. The CDR3 spells CASSSPSGGTRTIYF. The CDR3 coding sequence is TGTGCCAGCAGTTCCCCCTCGGGAGGGACACGCACCATATATTTT.